The clone carrying this TCR beta chain has a handful of counts. This entry comes from a study of CD8 T cells in Susac syndrome. RNA was extracted with the RNeasy kit, and a quantity of 0.5 to 1 ug was reverse transcribed using random hexamers. The amplification used immunoSEQ multiplex PCR on TCR beta CDR3; it spanned 54 Vbeta and 13 Jbeta. Using its own MiXCR run on the immunoSEQ multiplex PCR reads, TCRdb lists one record per CDR3 protein. The sample lists 100,000 to 150,000 distinct CDR3 sequences; roughly 80% were seen once. The V and J ends lost 5 bases and 6 bases, in that order; junction bases with no gene match: 7. The germline gives CDR1 MGHRA, CDR2 YSYEKL. The CDR3 loop spans 14 amino acids.

Source material: CD8+ T cells from PBMCs. The clonotype originates from a human donor with multiple sclerosis. The chain couples TRBV4-1 to TRBJ2-3; 8 bases fit TRBD2. Written as DNA, the CDR3 is TGCGCCAGCAGCTCGCGACTAGCGCGCGATACGCAGTATTTT. Translating it yields CASSSRLARDTQYF.